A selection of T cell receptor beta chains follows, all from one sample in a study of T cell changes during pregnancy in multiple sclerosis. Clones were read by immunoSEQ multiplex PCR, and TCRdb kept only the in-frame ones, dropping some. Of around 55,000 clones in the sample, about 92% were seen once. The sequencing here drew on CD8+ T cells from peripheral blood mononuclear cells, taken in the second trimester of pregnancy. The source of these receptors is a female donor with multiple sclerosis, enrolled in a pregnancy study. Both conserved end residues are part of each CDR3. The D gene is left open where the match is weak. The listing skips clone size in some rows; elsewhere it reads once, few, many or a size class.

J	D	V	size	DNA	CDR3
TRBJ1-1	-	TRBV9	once	TGTGCCAGCAGCGTCTCAGGGTGGAGCACTGAAGCTTTCTTT	CASSVSGWSTEAFF
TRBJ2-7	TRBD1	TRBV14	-	TGTGCCAGCAGCCAAGAGATGAGTGGGGACAGGGGCTACAGCTCCTACGAGCAGTACTTC	CASSQEMSGDRGYSSYEQYF
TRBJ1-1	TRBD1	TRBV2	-	TGTGCCACACAACGGACAGGGAACACTGAAGCTTTCTTT	CATQRTGNTEAFF
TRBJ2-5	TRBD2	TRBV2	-	TGTGCCAGCAGTTTCCCGACTAGCGGGGTCGGCAGAGAGACCCAGTACTTC	CASSFPTSGVGRETQYF
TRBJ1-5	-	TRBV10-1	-	TGCGCCAGCAGTGATAGTAGCAATCAGCCCCAGCATTTT	CASSDSSNQPQHF
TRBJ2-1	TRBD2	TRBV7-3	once	TGTGCCAGCAGCCCCAATCCTAGCGGGGGACCCTACAATGAGCAGTTCTTC	CASSPNPSGGPYNEQFF
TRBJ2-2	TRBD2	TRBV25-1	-	TGTGCCAGCAGTGAATATGGTCTAGCGGAGAACACCGGGGAGCTGTTTTTT	CASSEYGLAENTGELFF
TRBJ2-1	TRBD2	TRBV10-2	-	TGCGCCAGCAGTCCGACTAGCGGGATAGACAATGAGCAGTTCTTC	CASSPTSGIDNEQFF
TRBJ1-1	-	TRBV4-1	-	TGCGCCAGCAGCCAAGAAGATGACACTGAGAACACTGAAGCTTTCTTT	CASSQEDDTENTEAFF
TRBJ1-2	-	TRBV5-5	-	TGTGCCAGCAGCGCCGCGGACAGAGTGCTAAACTATGGCTACACCTTC	CASSAADRVLNYGYTF
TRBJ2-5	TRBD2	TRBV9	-	TGTGCCAGCAGCCCTGGGACTACCAGTAAAGAGACCCAGTACTTC	CASSPGTTSKETQYF
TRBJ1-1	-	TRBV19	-	TGTGCCAGTAACCCCCTGACATCGAACACTGAAGCTTTCTTT	CASNPLTSNTEAFF
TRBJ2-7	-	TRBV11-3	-	TGTGCCAGCAGCTTAGACGGGTACGAGCAGTACTTC	CASSLDGYEQYF
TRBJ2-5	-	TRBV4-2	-	TGTGCCAGCTCCTCGGGGTCGCAGACCCAGTACTTC	CASSSGSQTQYF
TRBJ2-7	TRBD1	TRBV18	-	TGTGCCAGCTCACCACAATCAGGGGGCTACGAGCAGTACTTC	CASSPQSGGYEQYF
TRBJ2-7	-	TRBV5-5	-	TGTGCCAGCAGCTTGACGCCAGTCTACGAGCAGTACTTC	CASSLTPVYEQYF
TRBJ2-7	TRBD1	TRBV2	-	TGTGCCATCCTGGACAGGGGGTTTCTGTCGGGGGGTTACGAGCAGTACTTC	CAILDRGFLSGGYEQYF
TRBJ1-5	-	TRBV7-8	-	TGTGCCGTCGAGCAAGGGGGGGATGGAAGCAATCAGCCCCAGCATTTT	CAVEQGGDGSNQPQHF
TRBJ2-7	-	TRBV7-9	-	TGTGCCAGCAGCTCCTCGGCAGGGGAATCCTACGAGCAGTACTTC	CASSSSAGESYEQYF
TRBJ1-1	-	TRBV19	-	TGTGCCAGTGGGAACAGGGAATCCTCTTTGACCGAAGCTTTCTTT	CASGNRESSLTEAFF
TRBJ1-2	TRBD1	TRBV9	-	TGTGCCAGCAGCGAAAGGGACAGGGGGCCGGCTTACTATGGCTACACCTTC	CASSERDRGPAYYGYTF
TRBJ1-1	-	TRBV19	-	TGTGCCAGTAGTATTAACAAGATGAACACTGAAGCTTTCTTT	CASSINKMNTEAFF
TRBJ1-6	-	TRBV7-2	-	TGTGCCAGCAGCGCAAATCTATTCGCCAATTCACCCCTCCACTTT	CASSANLFANSPLHF
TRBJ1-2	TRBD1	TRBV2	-	TGTGCCAGCAGTGAAAGGACAGGGGGCGACTATGGCTACACCTTC	CASSERTGGDYGYTF
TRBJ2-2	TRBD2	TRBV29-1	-	TGCAGCGTTGAATTGCGGGAGGCCACCGGGGAGCTGTTTTTT	CSVELREATGELFF
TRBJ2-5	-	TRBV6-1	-	TGTGCCAGCAGTGAAGAGGCGGAGCAAGAGACCCAGTACTTC	CASSEEAEQETQYF
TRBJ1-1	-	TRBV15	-	TGTGCCACCAGGGTCGGACAGCAGAATGAAGCTTTCTTT	CATRVGQQNEAFF
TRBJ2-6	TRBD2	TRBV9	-	TGTGCCAGCAGCACCTCCCCGGCTAGCGGGAGCTTTGGTGGGGCCAACGTCCTGACTTTC	CASSTSPASGSFGGANVLTF
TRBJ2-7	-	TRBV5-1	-	TGCGCCAGCAGCTTGTTCGGTTACCACGAGCAGTACTTC	CASSLFGYHEQYF
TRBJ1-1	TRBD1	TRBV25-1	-	TGTGCCAGCGGGACAGGGAACACTGAAGCTTTCTTT	CASGTGNTEAFF
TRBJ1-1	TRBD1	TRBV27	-	TGTGCCAGCAGTTTGCAGGGGGCTGCTGAAGCTTTCTTT	CASSLQGAAEAFF
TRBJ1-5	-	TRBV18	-	TGTGCCAGCTCACCCACGGAGCCCCAGCATTTT	CASSPTEPQHF
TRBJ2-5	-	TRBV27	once	TGTGCCAGCAGTTTATTGGGGAGACCGGGACATGGTTACCAAGAGACCCAGTACTTC	CASSLLGRPGHGYQETQYF
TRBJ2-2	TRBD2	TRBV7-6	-	TGTGCCAGCAGCATCCCCGGGGGGACCGGGGAGCTGTTTTTT	CASSIPGGTGELFF
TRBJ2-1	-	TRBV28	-	TGTGCCAGCAGGTCCCTATCAGGGGCTGTGTACAATGAGCAGTTCTTC	CASRSLSGAVYNEQFF
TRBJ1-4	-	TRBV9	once	TGTGCCAGCAGCCTCTGGGGCTCAACTAATGAAAAACTGTTTTTT	CASSLWGSTNEKLFF
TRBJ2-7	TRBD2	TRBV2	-	TGTGCCAGCGGAGGGACTAGCCGTCTCTACGAGCAGTACTTC	CASGGTSRLYEQYF
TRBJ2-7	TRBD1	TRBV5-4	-	TGTGCCAGCAGCTTGCCATGGACAGGGGGTGCCTACGAGCAGTACTTC	CASSLPWTGGAYEQYF
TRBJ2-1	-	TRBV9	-	TGTGCCAGCAGTGGTGGGGGGTGGAATGAGCAGTTCTTC	CASSGGGWNEQFF
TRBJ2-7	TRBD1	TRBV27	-	TGTGCCAGCAGTTTAACGGGACAGGGCCTGTACGAGCAGTACTTC	CASSLTGQGLYEQYF
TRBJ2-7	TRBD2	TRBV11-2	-	TGTGCCAGCAGCTTTGGGCGGGGGGCGTACTACGAGCAGTACTTC	CASSFGRGAYYEQYF
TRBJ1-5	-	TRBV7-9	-	TGTGCCAGCAGCTTATTTGCGGAGCCCCAGCATTTT	CASSLFAEPQHF
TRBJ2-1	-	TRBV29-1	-	TGCAGCGTTGAAGATTACGAGGGCCGGGAAGGGTCCTACAATGAGCAGTTCTTC	CSVEDYEGREGSYNEQFF
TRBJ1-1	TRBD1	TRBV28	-	TGTGCCAGCAGTTCAGGGGGTAGGAACACTGAAGCTTTCTTT	CASSSGGRNTEAFF
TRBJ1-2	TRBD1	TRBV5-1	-	TGCGCCAGCAGCTGGACCGGGACAGGGGATGGCTACACCTTC	CASSWTGTGDGYTF
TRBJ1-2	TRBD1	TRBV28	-	TGTGCCAGCAGCTCACAGGGGTCCAATGGCTACACCTTC	CASSSQGSNGYTF
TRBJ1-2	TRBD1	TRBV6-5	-	TGTGCCAGCAGTTTAACCGGGACAGACTATGGCTACACCTTC	CASSLTGTDYGYTF
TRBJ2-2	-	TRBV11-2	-	TGTGCCAGCAGCTTGGGACGGGGGACCGGGGAGCTGTTTTTT	CASSLGRGTGELFF
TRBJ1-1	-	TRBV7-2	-	TGTGCCAGCAGCTTTGGCGGCGCAGGGCATCCAGGGGCTGAAGCTTTCTTT	CASSFGGAGHPGAEAFF
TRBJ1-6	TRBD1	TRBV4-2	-	TGTGCCAGCAGCCAAGAGTCAACAGGGGGAGGCTATAATTCACCCCTCCACTTT	CASSQESTGGGYNSPLHF
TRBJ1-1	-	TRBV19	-	TGTGCCAGTAGTGTGGGTTCGGGCACTGAAGCTTTCTTT	CASSVGSGTEAFF
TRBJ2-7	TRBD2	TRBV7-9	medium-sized	TGTGCCAGCAGCCCTCCCTACGCGGGAGTTGGGTCCTACGAGCAGTACTTC	CASSPPYAGVGSYEQYF
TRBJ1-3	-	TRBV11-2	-	TGTGCCTCAGTCTCAGGCCCCGGGGCTGGAAACACCATATATTTT	CASVSGPGAGNTIYF
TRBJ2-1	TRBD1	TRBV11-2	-	TGTGCCAGCAGCTTAGTAGGACAGGGTGACAATGAGCAGTTCTTC	CASSLVGQGDNEQFF
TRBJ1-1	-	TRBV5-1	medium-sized	TGCGCCAGCAGTTCCGGGACTGAGAACACTGAAGCTTTCTTT	CASSSGTENTEAFF
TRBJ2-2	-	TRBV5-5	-	TGTGCCAGCAGCTTGGAAGGCGGGGCCTACACCGGGGAGCTGTTTTTT	CASSLEGGAYTGELFF
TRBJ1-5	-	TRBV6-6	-	TGTGCCACAAACCCTGGGGGGGGGTCGAGCAATCAGCCCCAGCATTTT	CATNPGGGSSNQPQHF
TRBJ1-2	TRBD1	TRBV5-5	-	TGTGCCAGCAGCTTAACAGGGGCGGGCGCTGGCTACACCTTC	CASSLTGAGAGYTF
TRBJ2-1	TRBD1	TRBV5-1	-	TGCGCCAGCAGCGCTAATCCGGGACAGGCCAATGAGCAGTTCTTC	CASSANPGQANEQFF